The TCR beta chain described here comes from a study of monozygotic twins with inflammatory bowel disease. The germline V gene encodes CDR1 MNHEY and CDR2 SVGAGI. The CDR3 runs 13 residues. TCRdb re-called the 5' RACE reads and gives one entry per CDR3 protein, without DNA. This repertoire includes about 210,000 distinct CDR3 sequences. This clonotype registers medium-sized (0.01 to 0.1%) by frequency. The V and J genes are TRBV6-5 and TRBJ2-1; the D gene TCRdb calls, TRBD2, cannot be checked with no DNA. Sequenced sample: blood. This TCR derives from a human donor with ulcerative colitis or Crohn's disease, or a healthy co-twin of an affected twin (not recorded which). The CDR3 loop reads CASSYSQRNEQFF.